These 29 T cell receptor beta chains were all obtained from the same sample, sequenced in a study of T cells in women clearing cervical HPV infection (dated by TCRdb to about 2018). Receptors were amplified or captured by the immunoSEQ multiplex PCR assay. In its TCRdb copy, this immuneACCESS table keeps in-frame sequences only and misses some clones. Where compared with another copy, unresolved V genes explain less than half of these, and the others have no known cause. The sample table on file contains over 45,000 clones. In total, the top ten clones hold around 1.6% of the sample. The sample taken for sequencing was blood buffy coat. Every receptor here comes from a woman between 18 and 70 years old with a cervical HPV16 infection that either progressed to CIN3+ or cleared (not recorded which).

A remark on this clone: Read coverage stops 3 residues before the CDR3 terminus; the germline J gene supplies the remainder. The chain carries TRBV20-1 and TRBJ1-2; 8 bases agree with TRBD1. Germline values: CDR1 DFQATT, CDR2 SNEGSKA (reference sequence). The CDR3 spans 13 residues. CDR3 bases read: TGCAGTGCTGTCCTCAGGGGGCTAGGAGGC. It yields the protein CSAVLRGLGG. Given in full, the CDR3 is CSAVLRGLGGYTF.

As to this clone: The CDR3 end is not reached by the read, which stops 3 residues before it; the germline J gene fills it in. The chain uses TRBV7-2 and TRBJ2-7, with D maybe TRBD1 (5 bases). CDR1 and CDR2 (germline): SGHTA, FQGNSA. V lost 3 bases, J lost 6 bases, and 15 bases lay in between. The CDR3 length is 14 residues. Partial CDR3 DNA: TGTGCCAGCAGCTTGTTACAGGCCCTGGGCGAG. This gives the protein CASSLLQALGE. The whole CDR3 sequence reads CASSLLQALGEQYF. Drawing the rest from reference TRBV7-2 and TRBJ2-7, the complete variable domain is GAGVSQSPSNKVTEKGKDVELRCDPISGHTALYWYRQSLGQGLEFLIYFQGNSAPDKSGLPSDRFSAERTGGSVSTLTIQRTQQEDSAVYLCASSLLQALGEQYFGPGTRLTVT.

As to this clone: Coverage ceases 3 residues before the CDR3 finishes, and the germline J gene fills in the end. The gene calls are TRBV11-2 and TRBJ2-4, with TRBD2 identical over 8 bases. After removal of 5 bases from V and 3 bases from J, the junction contained 3 bases not matched to a gene. This CDR3 region has 14 residues. Germline loops: CDR1 SGHAT, CDR2 FQNNGV. CDR3 DNA, as far as it was read: TGTGCCAGCAGCGTGCGGGGGGACAAAAACATT. Protein sequence: CASSVRGDKNI. The CDR3, in full, reads CASSVRGDKNIQYF.

The CDR3 bases that were read are TGTGCCAGTAGTATGCGGCGGGAGGTCTACAATGAG. Encoded protein: CASSMRREVYNE. The full CDR3 protein reads CASSMRREVYNEQFF. The J gene is TRBJ2-1, the V gene TRBV19, with TRBD2 identical over 8 bases. The read halts 3 residues ahead of the CDR3 end, with the missing end drawn from the germline J gene. V gave up 3 bases and J gave up 3 bases; unmatched junction bases: 4. The CDR3 runs to 15 residues. Germline CDR1 reads LNHDA; CDR2 reads SQIVND (reference sequence).

With regard to this clone: The read ends 3 residues before the CDR3 terminus; that terminus is restored from the germline J gene. The chain joins TRBV20-1 to TRBJ2-4; 13 bases align to TRBD2. The CDR3 loop spans 19 amino acids. The V segment lost 1 base and the J segment 2 bases; nucleotides outside the gene matches: 11. In germline, CDR1 is DFQATT, CDR2 SNEGSKA (reference sequence). Partial CDR3 DNA: TGCAGTGCTAGAGGCTACGGACTAGCGGGAGTCGGGACCAAAAACATT. Its translation is CSARGYGLAGVGTKNI. The CDR3, in full, reads CSARGYGLAGVGTKNIQYF.

Turning to this clone: The CDR3 end lies 3 residues beyond the end of the read and is filled in from the germline J gene. Other DNA sequences of this sample code for an identical CDR3. The chain joins TRBV18 to TRBJ2-1, with 8 bases identical to TRBD2. The length of the CDR3 is 17 residues. The germline V gene has CDR1 KGHSH and CDR2 LQKENI. Trimming at V came to 3 bases and at J to 8 bases, leaving 15 bases not matched to a gene. The sequenced part of the CDR3 DNA is TGTGCCAGCTCACCTGCCCTACCGGGACTAGGTGTCGATGAG. Amino acid sequence: CASSPALPGLGVDE. Given in full, the CDR3 is CASSPALPGLGVDEQFF.

Details on this clone: The read falls 3 residues short of the CDR3 end, and the missing part is taken from the germline J gene. The V and J genes are TRBV24-1 and TRBJ2-3, with D possibly being TRBD2 (5 bases). Germline CDR1 reads KGHDR; CDR2 reads SFDVKD. V was shortened by 8 bases and J by 5 bases, with 19 bases between the two germline ends. This CDR3 has 15 residues. The sequenced part of the CDR3 DNA is TGTGCCACCATCGGATCCGGGGATCAAGGAGATACG. This sequence encodes CATIGSGDQGDT. The complete CDR3 protein is CATIGSGDQGDTQYF.

Notes on this clone: The missing CDR3 end, 3 residues past where the read stops, is filled in from the germline J gene. This chain connects TRBV14 to TRBJ1-1; the match to TRBD1 covers 7 bases. The V gene's germline CDR1 is SGHDN and CDR2 FVKESK. CDR3 length: 16 residues. Trimming at V came to 1 base and at J to 0 bases, leaving 5 bases not matched to a gene. The covered CDR3 bases are TGTGCCAGCAGCCAAGCCGGGACAGCTTTGAACACTGAA. Translated: CASSQAGTALNTE. From start to end, the CDR3 is CASSQAGTALNTEAFF.

About this clone itself: The CDR3 end lies 3 residues beyond the end of the read and is filled in from the germline J gene. J is TRBJ2-2 and V is TRBV19; D possibly corresponds to TRBD1 (5 bases). The CDR3 sequence is 15 residues long. The germline CDR1 and CDR2 sequences are LNHDA and SQIVND (reference sequence). Trimming removed 6 bases from V and 2 bases from J, with 13 bases in between. Partial CDR3 DNA: TGTGCCAGTAGAGTGATCCAGGGAAACACCGGGGAG. It encodes CASRVIQGNTGE. The CDR3 reads in full as CASRVIQGNTGELFF.

Remarks on this clone: Read sequence stops 3 residues before the CDR3 end, and the germline J gene provides the missing end. This chain connects TRBV7-9 to TRBJ1-1, with 8 bases that match TRBD1. J lost 5 bases, V lost 1 base, and 6 bases had no gene match. CDR1 and CDR2 from the germline V gene are SEHNR and FQNEAQ (reference sequence). This CDR3 comprises 15 residues. The CDR3 spells CASSLGTGLGTEAFF. The part of the CDR3 DNA that was read is TGTGCCAGCAGCTTAGGGACAGGGCTAGGGACTGAA.

Details on this clone: The sequenced fragment ends 3 residues before the CDR3 boundary, so the rest is inferred from the germline J gene. This chain joins TRBV3-1 (or the pseudogene TRBV3-2) and TRBJ1-1; TRBD1 aligns across 8 bases. CDR1 is LGHDT, CDR2 YNNKEL, per germline (reference sequence). Unmatched junction bases numbered 2, after V lost 2 bases and J lost 3 bases. The CDR3 sequence is 14 residues long. CDR3 bases read: TGTGCCAGCAGCCAACAGGGGGCCGACACTGAA. Its protein is CASSQQGADTE. The whole CDR3 sequence reads CASSQQGADTEAFF.

Concerning this clone itself: The read gets to within 3 residues of the CDR3 end, and the germline J gene fills in the rest. This rearrangement joins TRBV7-9 to TRBJ2-3, with a possible D match to TRBD2 (6 bases). Germline V lookup: CDR1 SEHNR, CDR2 FQNEAQ (reference sequence). The length of the CDR3 is 15 residues. V lost 5 bases and J lost 2, with 14 bases in between. This chain's CDR3 is CASSPMTSPTDTQYF. Partial CDR3 DNA: TGTGCCAGCAGCCCTATGACTAGTCCCACAGATACG.

Concerning this clone itself: The read terminates 3 residues before the CDR3 end, so the remaining end is supplied by the germline J gene. This chain links TRBV7-3 with TRBJ2-1; possible D gene TRBD2, 6 bases. In germline, CDR1 is SGHTA, CDR2 FQGTGA. This CDR3 region has 15 residues. V was shortened by 5 bases and J by 3 bases, with 14 bases between the two germline ends. Incomplete CDR3 DNA: TGTGCCAGCAGCATCGGACTAACCGTCTACAATGAG. Translation: CASSIGLTVYNE. The whole CDR3 sequence is CASSIGLTVYNEQFF.

Points on this clone: The CDR3 end falls 3 residues outside the read, so it is completed with the germline J gene. Other nucleotide sequences in the sample specify the same CDR3. This rearrangement joins TRBV18 to TRBJ2-7; maybe TRBD2 (5 bases). Germline CDR1 is KGHSH and CDR2 is LQKENI. V was pared by 6 bases and J by 3 bases, with 18 bases between. This CDR3 contains 15 residues. The CDR3 spells CASSPPMRTGYEQYF. The CDR3 DNA, read in part, is TGTGCCAGCTCCCCCCCGATGCGGACTGGCTACGAG.

The CDR3 loop is CASSPYRVTGELFF. The sequenced CDR3 bases are TGTGCCAGCAGCCCCTACAGGGTGACCGGGGAG. V gene TRBV7-2 combines with J gene TRBJ2-2; possibly TRBD1 for D (6 bases). The missing CDR3 end, 3 residues past where the read stops, is filled in from the germline J gene. V was trimmed by 5 bases and J by 5 bases, leaving 12 bases between them. Germline V lookup: CDR1 SGHTA, CDR2 FQGNSA. The CDR3 runs 14 residues. Looking up the rest from reference TRBV7-2 and TRBJ2-2 gives the full variable domain: GAGVSQSPSNKVTEKGKDVELRCDPISGHTALYWYRQSLGQGLEFLIYFQGNSAPDKSGLPSDRFSAERTGGSVSTLTIQRTQQEDSAVYLCASSPYRVTGELFFGEGSRLTVL.

A note on this clone: The CDR3 goes on 3 residues after the read ends, and that part is filled in from the germline J gene. The chain carries TRBV20-1 and TRBJ1-2; D unclear. This CDR3 region has 10 residues. Per germline, CDR1 DFQATT and CDR2 SNEGSKA (reference sequence). The covered CDR3 bases are TGCAGTGCTAGAGAGCGAGGC. Encoded protein: CSARERG. The whole CDR3 protein is CSARERGYTF.

Note on this clone: The read stops 3 residues short of the end of the CDR3; the missing end is completed from the germline J gene. The chain employs TRBV18 and TRBJ2-1; D is perhaps TRBD1 (5 bases). The CDR3 totals 18 residues. Germline CDR1 KGHSH, CDR2 LQKENI. V lost 2 bases to trimming and J lost 5 bases, with 22 bases between them. The DNA read from the CDR3 is TGTGCCAGCTCACCATATGTCCATGCCGCAGGGATTGACAATGAG. Translated: CASSPYVHAAGIDNE. The CDR3, in full, reads CASSPYVHAAGIDNEQFF. Complete variable domain (other parts from reference TRBV18 and TRBJ2-1): NAGVMQNPRHLVRRRGQEARLRCSPMKGHSHVYWYRQLPEEGLKFMVYLQKENIIDESGMPKERFSAEFPKEGPSILRIQQVVRGDSAAYFCASSPYVHAAGIDNEQFFGPGTRLTVL.

As to this clone: The DNA ends 3 residues before the CDR3 does, and the rest of the CDR3 is filled in from the germline J gene. This sequence joins TRBV5-4 and TRBJ2-3, with 7 bases that match TRBD1. The ends lost 5 bases at V and 4 bases at J; junction bases unmatched: 10. This CDR3 is built from 15 residues. In germline, CDR1 is SGHNT, CDR2 YYREEE (reference sequence). The sequenced CDR3 bases are TGTGCCAGCAGGCCGGACAGGAGGAGTGCAGATACG. Translated, it gives CASRPDRRSADT. The complete CDR3 protein is CASRPDRRSADTQYF.

In regard to this clone: Read data end 3 residues before the CDR3 end; the end is taken from the germline J gene. The chain uses TRBV7-9 and TRBJ2-1; 9 positions match TRBD1. The CDR3 has 13 residues. After removal of 4 bases from V and 9 bases from J, the junction contained 4 bases not matched to a gene. Looked up from germline, CDR1 is SEHNR and CDR2 is FQNEAQ (reference sequence). The part of the CDR3 DNA that was read is TGTGCCAGCAGCTCAACAGGGGGCGGTGAG. Its protein product is CASSSTGGGE. The whole CDR3 sequence reads CASSSTGGGEQFF.

For this clone: The CDR3 end lies 3 residues beyond the end of the read and is filled in from the germline J gene. The rearrangement joins TRBV7-7 to TRBJ2-2, with D perhaps TRBD1 (7 bases). V was trimmed by 6 bases and J by 8 bases, leaving 19 bases between them. This CDR3 contains 15 residues. Germline loops: CDR1 SSHAT, CDR2 FNYEAQ (reference sequence). The CDR3 loop is CASSQGGLLTGELFF. The DNA read from the CDR3 is TGTGCCAGCAGTCAGGGGGGACTCCTGACGGGGGAG.

As regards this clone: The read is 3 residues too short to cover the CDR3 end, so that end is filled in from the germline J gene. The rearrangement uses TRBV11-1 and TRBJ1-1; 9 nucleotides match TRBD1. This CDR3 has 14 amino acids. With V trimmed by 4 bases and J by 4 bases, 4 bases remained unmatched. From germline, CDR1 is SGHAT and CDR2 FQDESV (reference sequence). CDR3 loop: CASSSGQGSTEAFF. CDR3 bases read: TGTGCCAGCAGCTCGGGACAGGGAAGCACTGAA.

Worth noting for this clone: With the read ending 3 residues before the CDR3 end, the germline J gene is used to fill in that end. The rearrangement links TRBV2 to TRBJ2-2; the D gene is possibly TRBD2 (6 bases). Trimming left V 4 bases short and J 6 bases short, with 9 bases between. The CDR3 is 13 amino acids. Germline CDR1 is SNHLY and CDR2 is FYNNEI. CDR3 amino acids: CASSGPGAGELFF. CDR3 DNA (partial): TGTGCCAGCAGTGGGCCGGGGGCCGGGGAG.

The CDR3 spells CAWRHRVQETQYF. Partial CDR3 DNA: TGTGCCTGGCGACACAGGGTCCAAGAGACC. The chain joins TRBV30 to TRBJ2-5; perhaps TRBD1 as D (6 bases). From the germline J gene comes the end of the CDR3, since the read stops 3 residues before it. V gave up 5 bases and J gave up 1 base, with 11 bases separating them. Germline V gives CDR1 GTSNPN, CDR2 SVGIG (reference sequence). The CDR3 is 13 residues long.

As regards this clone: The observed sequence ends 3 residues before the CDR3 terminus, with the missing tail filled in from the germline J gene. V gene TRBV7-9 combines with J gene TRBJ2-1; the match to TRBD2 covers 7 bases. The germline V gene encodes CDR1 SEHNR and CDR2 FQNEAQ (reference sequence). Trimming cost V 5 bases and J 2 bases; bases outside gene matches: 3. The CDR3 contains 14 residues. CDR3 amino acids: CASSTGTTYNEQFF. The CDR3 bases that were read are TGTGCCAGCAGCACGGGGACTACCTACAATGAG.

A remark on this clone: Coverage ceases 3 residues before the CDR3 finishes, and the germline J gene fills in the end. The chain couples TRBV11-2 to TRBJ2-7; TRBD1 is a possible D gene (5 bases). Trimming cost V 1 base and J 3 bases, with 7 bases left between them. CDR1 is SGHAT, CDR2 FQNNGV, per germline. The CDR3 consists of 13 residues. CDR3 in amino acids: CASSLGGFYEQYF. The DNA read from the CDR3 is TGTGCCAGCAGCTTAGGGGGCTTCTACGAG. Full variable domain (outside the CDR3, taken from reference TRBV11-2 and TRBJ2-7): EAGVAQSPRYKIIEKRQSVAFWCNPISGHATLYWYQQILGQGPKLLIQFQNNGVVDDSQLPKDRFSAERLKGVDSTLKIQPAKLEDSAVYLCASSLGGFYEQYFGPGTRLTVT.

On this clone: The CDR3 is cut off 3 residues early in the read; its end comes from the germline J gene. The J gene is TRBJ1-2, the V gene TRBV18; the match to TRBD1 covers 8 bases. J lost 2 bases, V lost 3 bases, and 5 bases had no gene match. The CDR3 extends over 15 amino acids. Germline CDR1 KGHSH, CDR2 LQKENI. The sequenced CDR3 bases are TGTGCCAGCTCACCGAGGACAGGGAGGAACTATGGC. It specifies CASSPRTGRNYG. The CDR3 reads in full as CASSPRTGRNYGYTF.

About this clone: The CDR3 end is not reached by the read, which stops 3 residues before it; the germline J gene fills it in. This chain links TRBV7-2 with TRBJ1-5; 7 nucleotides line up with TRBD1. CDR3 length: 15 amino acids. V lost 8 bases, J lost 9 bases, and 16 bases stayed unmatched. The V gene's germline CDR1 is SGHTA and CDR2 FQGNSA. CDR3 bases read: TGTGCCAGCGGCGAAGACAGGGCGAAAAATTGGCCC. Protein: CASGEDRAKNWP. The full CDR3 reads CASGEDRAKNWPQHF. Complete variable domain (other parts from reference TRBV7-2 and TRBJ1-5): GAGVSQSPSNKVTEKGKDVELRCDPISGHTALYWYRQSLGQGLEFLIYFQGNSAPDKSGLPSDRFSAERTGGSVSTLTIQRTQQEDSAVYLCASGEDRAKNWPQHFGDGTRLSIL.

As for this clone: The read ends 3 residues shy of where the CDR3 ends; the end is completed using the germline J gene. This chain links TRBV29-1 with TRBJ1-5, with a possible D match to TRBD1 (5 bases). The CDR3 totals 13 residues. CDR1 is SQVTM, CDR2 ANQGSEA, per germline. Trimming cost V 5 bases and J 7 bases, with 15 bases left between them. The sequenced part of the CDR3 DNA is TGCAGCGTTCCTGCCAGGGAAGGCCAGCCC. The encoded protein is CSVPAREGQP. The complete CDR3 protein is CSVPAREGQPQHF.

On this clone: The CDR3 end is not reached by the read, which stops 3 residues before it; the germline J gene fills it in. The V gene is TRBV28, the J gene TRBJ2-5, with D perhaps TRBD2 (7 bases). This CDR3 has 17 residues. CDR1 is MDHEN, CDR2 SYDVKM, per germline. V was trimmed by 5 bases and J by 3 bases, leaving 22 bases between them. The sequenced CDR3 bases are TGTGCCAGCAGTCCTACTCTTCCGGGGGGCACGAAAGAGACC. Translated, it gives CASSPTLPGGTKET. The CDR3 as a whole reads CASSPTLPGGTKETQYF.